The T cell receptor (beta chain) described here comes from a study of T cell responses to AZD1222 COVID-19 vaccine. Germline CDR1 and CDR2: SGHTA and FQGTGA. V shed 5 bases and J shed 4 bases, with 23 bases lying between them. The CDR3 spans 17 residues. TCRdb's copy holds only in-frame clones and misses some; the assay was immunoSEQ multiplex PCR. The sample records fewer than 130,000 clones, roughly 87% being singletons. This TCR was sampled from an adult who received the AZD1222 COVID-19 vaccine. Here the sequenced sample was peripheral blood, taken 28 days after the second AZD1222 dose. The rearrangement links TRBV7-3 to TRBJ1-2; weak D call: TRBD1 (5 bases). The CDR3 region has the DNA TGTGCCAGCAGCCTTACAAAGCCGGGACCTTGGGTCTATGGCTACACCTTC. Amino acids: CASSLTKPGPWVYGYTF.